This record concerns one T cell receptor (beta chain) sequence. These data originate in a study of T cells in Graves' hyperthyroidism and ophthalmopathy. The CDR3 regions of TCR beta were amplified from RNA transcripts. An initial round of RT-PCR targeting the TCR CDR3 relied on the HTBI primer set. MiXCR was run by TCRdb on the multiplex PCR reads, yielding one entry per CDR3 protein. The sample includes more than 550,000 distinct CDR3 sequences, about 45% of them seen just once. The CDR3 length is 13 residues. Trimming removed 4 bases from V and 8 bases from J, with 14 bases in between. Germline V gives CDR1 LNHDA, CDR2 SQIVND (reference sequence).

The chain joins TRBV19 to TRBJ1-1, with D tentatively TRBD1 (5 bases). The TCR originated in an adult man with Graves' disease, either hyperthyroidism or ophthalmopathy (not recorded which). Input material: peripheral blood or thyroid tissue (not recorded which). CDR3 sequence reads: CASSKTGFSEAFF. The CDR3 DNA is TGTGCCAGTAGTAAAACAGGCTTCTCGGAAGCTTTCTTT. The complete variable domain, with remaining parts taken from reference TRBV19 and TRBJ1-1, reads DGGITQSPKYLFRKEGQNVTLSCEQNLNHDAMYWYRQDPGQGLRLIYYSQIVNDFQKGDIAEGYSVSREKKESFPLTVTSAQKNPTAFYLCASSKTGFSEAFFGQGTRLTVV.